This entry lists 20 T cell receptor beta chains sequenced from one sample in a study of T cells in Graves' hyperthyroidism and ophthalmopathy. RNA transcripts were the template for amplifying TCR beta CDR3 regions. The study used the HTBI primer set for a first-round RT-PCR of the TCR CDR3. TCRdb reanalysed the multiplex PCR reads using MiXCR and keeps one entry per CDR3 protein. This table has 690,000 or so distinct CDR3 sequences, around 20% appearing once. The sequenced sample was blood. Every receptor here comes from a woman aged 45-59 years with Graves' hyperthyroidism that later progressed to Graves' ophthalmopathy.

This clonotype was seen a handful of times. The V and J genes are TRBV7-9 and TRBJ2-6; D might be TRBD1 (5 bases). This CDR3 has 18 residues. Trimming stripped 5 bases from V and 0 bases from J, with 17 bases between. CDR1 and CDR2 from the germline V gene are SEHNR and FQNEAQ (reference sequence). CDR3 sequence reads: CASSPRQRSSSGANVLTF. The CDR3 DNA reads TGTGCCAGCAGCCCCCGACAGAGATCAAGCTCTGGGGCCAACGTCCTGACTTTC.

As concerns this clonotype: A read error may explain this, as a much larger clone is one base away. The V gene is TRBV2, the J gene TRBJ2-5, with D possibly matching TRBD1 (5 bases). V lost 3 bases, J lost 1 base, and 15 bases lay in between. CDR1 and CDR2 (germline): SNHLY, FYNNEI. The CDR3 length is 16 residues. DNA for the CDR3: TGTGCCAGCAGTGACGAGAAGGGGCTCACCCAAGAGACCCAGTACTTC. It is translated as CASSDEKGLTQETQYF. Variable domain in full (rest from reference TRBV2 and TRBJ2-5): EPEVTQTPSHQVTQMGQEVILRCVPISNHLYFYWYRQILGQKVEFLVSFYNNEISEKSEIFDDQFSVERPDGSNFTLKIRSTKLEDSAMYFCASSDEKGLTQETQYFGPGTRLLVL.

This chain uses TRBV6-1 with TRBJ1-5; TRBD1 agrees at 7 bases. V shed 5 bases, J shed 5 bases, and the junction held 6 bases outside the gene matches. The CDR3 has 14 residues. Germline V lookup: CDR1 MNHNS, CDR2 SASEGT. CDR3 amino acids: CASSPDRAYQPQHF. As DNA, the CDR3 is TGTGCCAGCAGTCCTGACAGGGCGTATCAGCCCCAGCATTTT.

This clonotype has more than one count but fewer than ten. The chain is built from TRBV19 and TRBJ1-1; 8 nucleotides agree with TRBD1. Trimming cost V 8 bases and J 1 base; bases outside gene matches: 15. CDR3 length: 17 residues. CDR1 is LNHDA, CDR2 SQIVND, per germline (reference sequence). The CDR3 loop is CASHAIDRGIQNTEAFF. The CDR3 coding sequence is TGTGCCAGTCACGCCATAGACAGGGGCATTCAGAACACTGAAGCTTTCTTT.

At least ten counts were recorded for this clonotype. The chain's CDR3 is CASSAGVHEQYF. CDR3 bases: TGTGCCAGCAGTGCAGGGGTGCACGAGCAGTACTTC. The rearrangement links TRBV12-3 or TRBV12-4 to TRBJ2-7, with D tentatively TRBD1 (6 bases). V was pared by 5 bases and J by 5 bases, with 10 bases between. CDR3 size: 12 residues.

Many counts were recorded for this clonotype. The chain combines TRBV5-1 with TRBJ2-2; possible D gene TRBD2, 6 bases. Germline V lookup: CDR1 SGHRS, CDR2 YFSETQ. This CDR3 region has 16 residues. V lost 5 bases to trimming and J lost 0 bases, with 14 bases between them. The CDR3 DNA reads as TGCGCCAGCAGAGGAGGGCCCGGGACGAACACCGGGGAGCTGTTTTTT. Encoded protein: CASRGGPGTNTGELFF.

This clonotype was recorded a few times. This chain uses TRBV10-3 with TRBJ1-4; D not resolved. Germline-derived CDR1 and CDR2 are ENHRY and SYGVKD. CDR3 size: 12 residues. V dropped 0 bases and J dropped 7 bases, with 3 bases sitting between them. CDR3 coding DNA: TGTGCCATCAGTGAGTCCGGTGAAAAACTGTTTTTT. Its translation is CAISESGEKLFF.

The J gene is TRBJ2-3, the V gene TRBV6-5; TRBD2 matches at 7 bases. CDR1 and CDR2 (germline): MNHEY, SVGAGI. CDR3 length equals 16 residues. V shed 2 bases and J 1 base; nucleotides not matched to a gene: 6. CDR3 loop: CASSYGRSGGTDTQYF. In DNA, the CDR3 is TGTGCCAGCAGTTACGGAAGGAGCGGGGGCACAGATACGCAGTATTTT.

For this clonotype: A read error may be the cause here, since a much bigger clone is one base away. V is TRBV30 and J is TRBJ1-3; D is perhaps TRBD1 (5 bases). Trimming took 5 bases from V and 0 from J, leaving 5 bases between them. The CDR3 sequence is 12 residues long. The germline V gene has CDR1 GTSNPN and CDR2 SVGIG (reference sequence). The CDR3 sequence: CAWDSSGNTIYF. CDR3 bases: TGTGCCTGGGACAGCTCTGGAAACACCATATATTTT.

This clonotype was recorded a few times. The V and J genes are TRBV5-5 and TRBJ2-7, with TRBD1 matching over 9 bases. This CDR3 is 15 amino acids long. The V gene end was trimmed by 6 bases and the J gene end by 5 bases; junction bases not matched to a gene: 12. Germline V gene lookup returns CDR1 SGHKS and CDR2 YYEKEE (reference sequence). The CDR3 loop is CASISGTGSYHEQYF. In nucleotides, the CDR3 is TGTGCCAGCATTTCGGGGACAGGGTCTTACCACGAGCAGTACTTC.

The rearrangement uses TRBV5-1 and TRBJ2-7; 9 positions agree with TRBD1. CDR3 length: 15 amino acids. CDR1 is SGHRS and CDR2 is YFSETQ in the germline V gene. Unmatched junction bases numbered 6, after V lost 2 bases and J lost 3 bases. The CDR3 bases are TGCGCCAGCAGCTTTAATACAGGGGGCCTCTACGAGCAGTACTTC. Translating it yields CASSFNTGGLYEQYF.

This clonotype was observed a handful of times. The chain links TRBV7-9 to TRBJ2-7, with D tentatively TRBD1 (5 bases). With 2 bases removed from V and 6 bases from J, the gap between germline ends came to 14 bases. The CDR3 is made up of 14 amino acids. CDR1 is SEHNR and CDR2 is FQNEAQ in the germline V gene (reference sequence). The CDR3 nucleotides read TGTGCCAGCAGCTTACAGGCGACAGAAGGCGAGCAGTACTTC. It codes for CASSLQATEGEQYF.

This clonotype has a count of ten or more. This chain connects TRBV7-3 to TRBJ2-3; TRBD2 is a possible D gene (6 bases). CDR3 length: 13 amino acids. The V gene's germline CDR1 is SGHTA and CDR2 FQGTGA. V shed 0 bases and J shed 9 bases, with 10 bases lying between them. The CDR3 loop reads CASSLTREATQYF. The CDR3 region has the DNA TGTGCCAGCAGCTTAACGAGGGAGGCCACGCAGTATTTT.

The CDR3 nucleotides read TGCGCCAGCACCGATAGCAATCAGCCCCAGCATTTT. Its protein is CASTDSNQPQHF. The chain uses TRBV10-2 and TRBJ1-5; D uncertain. V was clipped by 7 bases and J by 0 bases, with 4 bases between them. Germline V gives CDR1 WSHSY, CDR2 SAAADI. The CDR3 extends over 12 amino acids.

The J gene is TRBJ1-5, the V gene TRBV19; no firm D call. This CDR3 comprises 14 residues. V gave up 1 base and J gave up 5 bases, with 9 bases separating them. Germline V gene sequence: CDR1 LNHDA, CDR2 SQIVND (reference sequence). The CDR3 sequence: CASSIGTAHQPQHF. DNA for the CDR3: TGTGCCAGTAGTATAGGTACCGCTCATCAGCCCCAGCATTTT.

This clonotype occurred many times. The CDR3 sequence: CSAREVAGGLKEQFF. CDR3 sequence (DNA): TGCAGTGCTAGAGAAGTTGCGGGGGGGCTTAAGGAGCAGTTCTTC. The J gene is TRBJ2-1, the V gene TRBV20-1; 9 bases line up with TRBD2. Germline V gene sequence: CDR1 DFQATT, CDR2 SNEGSKA (reference sequence). Trimming at V came to 0 bases and at J to 10 bases, leaving 10 bases not matched to a gene. The CDR3 loop spans 15 amino acids.

This clonotype was seen repeatedly, ten times or more. The gene calls are TRBV11-1 and TRBJ2-7; the D gene is possibly TRBD2 (6 bases). Germline CDR1 and CDR2: SGHAT and FQDESV (reference sequence). The V end lost 2 bases, the J end lost 5 bases, and 16 bases lay between the germline ends. The CDR3 length is 15 residues. CDR3 residues: CASSLHGGATHEQYF. The CDR3 DNA follows: TGTGCCAGCAGCTTACACGGCGGGGCCACCCACGAGCAGTACTTC.

The chain joins TRBV24-1 to TRBJ2-5, with 12 bases fitting TRBD2. J was trimmed by 4 bases and V by 2 bases; bases with no gene match: 4. Germline V gene data show CDR1 as KGHDR and CDR2 as SFDVKD. This CDR3 contains 16 residues. As DNA, the CDR3 is TGTGCCACCAGTGATTGGGCTAGCGGGGGGGCAGAGACCCAGTACTTC. Its protein product is CATSDWASGGAETQYF.

CDR3 residues: CASSTGAQRDTEAFF. The CDR3 DNA follows: TGCGCCAGCAGTACAGGGGCTCAAAGGGACACTGAAGCTTTCTTT. The rearrangement joins TRBV10-2 to TRBJ1-1, with TRBD1 identical over 7 bases. The CDR3 covers 15 residues. Unmatched junction bases numbered 9, after V lost 5 bases and J lost 3 bases. The germline gives CDR1 WSHSY, CDR2 SAAADI.

This clonotype occurred many times. Here the CDR3 DNA reads TGTGCCAGCAGCTTAGTTAGCGGGGGGTACACAGATACGCAGTATTTT. It yields the protein CASSLVSGGYTDTQYF. The chain combines TRBV11-2 with TRBJ2-3; 10 nucleotides line up with TRBD2. The germline CDR1 and CDR2 sequences are SGHAT and FQNNGV. The CDR3 loop spans 16 amino acids. After removal of 1 base from V and 2 bases from J, the junction contained 3 bases not matched to a gene.